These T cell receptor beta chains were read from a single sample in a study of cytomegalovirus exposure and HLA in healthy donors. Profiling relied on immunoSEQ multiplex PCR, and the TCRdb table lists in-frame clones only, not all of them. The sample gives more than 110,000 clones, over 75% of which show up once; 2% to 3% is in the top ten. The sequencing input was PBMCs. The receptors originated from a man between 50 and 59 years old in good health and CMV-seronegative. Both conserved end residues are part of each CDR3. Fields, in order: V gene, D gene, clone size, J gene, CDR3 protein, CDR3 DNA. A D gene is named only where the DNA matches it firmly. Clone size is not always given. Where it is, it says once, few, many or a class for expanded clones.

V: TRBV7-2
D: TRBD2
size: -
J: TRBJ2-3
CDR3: CASSMTSGRGDTQYF
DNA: TGTGCCAGCAGCATGACTAGCGGGAGGGGTGATACGCAGTATTTT

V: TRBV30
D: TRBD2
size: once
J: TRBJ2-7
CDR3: CAWRPWGTIAGASYEQYF
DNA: TGTGCCTGGAGACCCTGGGGAACTATAGCGGGGGCCTCCTACGAGCAGTACTTC

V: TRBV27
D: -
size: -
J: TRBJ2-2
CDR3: CASSLKRGTGELFF
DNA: TGTGCCAGCAGTTTAAAGAGGGGGACCGGGGAGCTGTTTTTT

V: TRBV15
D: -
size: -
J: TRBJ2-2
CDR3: CATSGTPDTGELFF
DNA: TGTGCCACCAGCGGCACACCTGACACCGGGGAGCTGTTTTTT

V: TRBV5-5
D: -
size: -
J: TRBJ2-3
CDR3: CASSLIGGGTQYF
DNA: TGTGCCAGCAGCTTGATTGGGGGCGGTACGCAGTATTTT

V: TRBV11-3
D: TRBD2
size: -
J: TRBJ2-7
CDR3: CASSLGGSTYEQYF
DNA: TGTGCCAGCAGCTTGGGCGGGAGCACCTACGAGCAGTACTTC

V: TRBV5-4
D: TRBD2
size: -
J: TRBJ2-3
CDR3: CASSPGLAGEADTQYF
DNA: TGTGCCAGCAGTCCTGGACTAGCGGGAGAAGCAGATACGCAGTATTTT

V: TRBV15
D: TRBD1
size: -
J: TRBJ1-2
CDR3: CATSPHRSQGANYGYTF
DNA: TGTGCCACCAGCCCCCACCGTAGCCAGGGGGCTAACTATGGCTACACCTTC

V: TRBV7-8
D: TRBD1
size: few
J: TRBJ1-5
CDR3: CASSPWTGTSNQPQHF
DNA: TGTGCCAGCAGCCCTTGGACAGGGACAAGCAATCAGCCCCAGCATTTT

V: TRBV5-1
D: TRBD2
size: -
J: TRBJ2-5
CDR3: CASSLVPSGQETQYF
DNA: TGCGCCAGCAGCTTGGTTCCTAGCGGGCAAGAGACCCAGTACTTC

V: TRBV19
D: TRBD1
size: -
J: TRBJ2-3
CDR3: CASSPIDRGYTDTQYF
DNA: TGTGCCAGTAGCCCAATTGACAGGGGATACACAGATACGCAGTATTTT

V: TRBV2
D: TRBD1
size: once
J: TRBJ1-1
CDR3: CASSLQGRAFF
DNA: TGTGCCAGCAGTTTACAGGGGAGAGCTTTCTTT

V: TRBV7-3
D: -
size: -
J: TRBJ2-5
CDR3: CASSLGTIQETQYF
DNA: TGTGCCAGCAGTTTAGGGACAATCCAAGAGACCCAGTACTTC

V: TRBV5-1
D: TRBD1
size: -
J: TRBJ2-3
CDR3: CASIGTGGTDTQYF
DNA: TGCGCCAGCATCGGGACAGGGGGCACAGATACGCAGTATTTT

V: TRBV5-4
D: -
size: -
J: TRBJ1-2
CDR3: CASSLGDNNYGYTF
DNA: TGTGCCAGCAGCTTGGGGGACAATAACTATGGCTACACCTTC

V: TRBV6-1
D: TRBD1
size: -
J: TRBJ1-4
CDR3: CASSQDRGGEKLFF
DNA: TGTGCCAGCAGCCAGGACAGGGGAGGCGAAAAACTGTTTTTT

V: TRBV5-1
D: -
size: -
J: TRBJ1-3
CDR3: CASSPTTGNTIYF
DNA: TGCGCCAGCAGTCCGACAACTGGAAACACCATATATTTT

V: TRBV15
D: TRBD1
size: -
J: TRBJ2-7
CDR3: CATSTRTGVSYEQYF
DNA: TGTGCCACCAGCACTAGGACAGGGGTCTCCTACGAGCAGTACTTC

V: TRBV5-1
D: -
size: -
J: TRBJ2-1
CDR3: CASSLMQGGSDEQFF
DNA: TGCGCCAGCAGCTTGATGCAGGGGGGATCGGATGAGCAGTTCTTC

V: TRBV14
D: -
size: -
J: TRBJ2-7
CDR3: CASSQDGYGDNYWRSSYEQYF
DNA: TGTGCCAGCAGCCAAGATGGGTATGGGGACAATTACTGGAGAAGCTCCTACGAGCAGTACTTC

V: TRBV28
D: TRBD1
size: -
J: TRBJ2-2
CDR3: CASRQTGAGELFF
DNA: TGTGCCAGCAGACAGACAGGGGCCGGGGAGCTGTTTTTT

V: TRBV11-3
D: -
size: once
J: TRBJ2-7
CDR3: CASSLDQGSEQYF
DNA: TGTGCCAGCAGCTTAGATCAGGGCTCCGAGCAGTACTTC

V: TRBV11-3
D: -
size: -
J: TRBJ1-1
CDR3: CASSRQVNTEAFF
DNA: TGTGCCAGCAGCCGACAGGTCAACACTGAAGCTTTCTTT

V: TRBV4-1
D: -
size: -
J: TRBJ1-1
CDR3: CASSREPGNTEAFF
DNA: TGCGCCAGCAGTCGCGAACCAGGGAACACTGAAGCTTTCTTT

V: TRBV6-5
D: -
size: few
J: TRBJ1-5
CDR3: CASSASPGGSQPQHF
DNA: TGTGCCAGCAGTGCCTCACCCGGGGGTAGCCAGCCCCAGCATTTT

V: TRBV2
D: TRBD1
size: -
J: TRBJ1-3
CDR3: CASRVRDRGSGNTIYF
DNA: TGTGCCAGCAGGGTCCGGGACAGGGGCTCCGGAAACACCATATATTTT

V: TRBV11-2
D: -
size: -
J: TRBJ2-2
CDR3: CASIPRYLNTGELFF
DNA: TGTGCCAGCATCCCCCGTTACTTGAACACCGGGGAGCTGTTTTTT

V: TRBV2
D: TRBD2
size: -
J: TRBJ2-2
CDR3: CASRPTSGSPGELFF
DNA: TGTGCCAGCAGGCCGACTAGCGGGAGTCCCGGGGAGCTGTTTTTT

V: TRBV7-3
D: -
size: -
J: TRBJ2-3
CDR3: CASSQRHPTDTQYF
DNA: TGTGCCAGCAGCCAAAGACACCCCACAGATACGCAGTATTTT

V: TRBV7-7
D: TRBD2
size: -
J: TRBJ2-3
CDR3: CASSLGAGVTDTQYF
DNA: TGTGCCAGCAGCCTAGGAGCGGGGGTAACAGATACGCAGTATTTT

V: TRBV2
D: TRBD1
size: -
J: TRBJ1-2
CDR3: CASSVQGDGYTF
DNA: TGTGCCAGCAGTGTACAGGGGGATGGCTACACCTTC

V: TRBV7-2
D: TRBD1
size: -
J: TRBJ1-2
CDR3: CASSSTGGLGGYTF
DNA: TGTGCCAGCAGCTCGACAGGGGGCCTCGGTGGCTACACCTTC